This TCR beta chain was profiled in a study of shared T cell receptors in the human thymus. TCRdb keeps only in-frame clones here, not all; method: immunoSEQ multiplex PCR. There are 630,000 or so clones in the sample; 80% to 90% occur only once, and roughly 0.0089% lies in the top ten. This sample was shared with a second study, whose subject was human thymus T cells. That work contributes: Thymus specimens were resections from corrective heart surgery. V and J gene usage appeared biased in thymic and blood repertoires. Thymic TCR repertoires of unrelated people reportedly overlapped highly.

The TCR was taken from a boy under two years old with a congenital heart defect. Sequenced material: thymocytes.

The CDR3 loop is CASTHSGVAYNEQFF. The CDR3 coding sequence is TGTGCCAGCACCCACAGCGGGGTAGCCTACAATGAGCAGTTCTTC. The chain carries TRBV6-5 and TRBJ2-1; 7 nucleotides agree with TRBD2. Germline loops: CDR1 MNHEY, CDR2 SVGAGI. This CDR3 has 15 residues. Germline trimming cut 7 bases from V and 2 bases from J; bases unmatched to any gene: 8.